Below, 6 T cell receptor beta chains from the same sample are listed, as sequenced in a study of vaccination and CD4 T cells after COVID-19. Treatment specified: approximately nine-day PBMC culture with coronavirus spike peptide pools or control peptides (ViraFEST assay). Once obtained from cultured CD4+ T cells, the DNA was sequenced using the Oncomine TCR Beta short-read assay. TCRdb ran MiXCR on the PCR reads and lists one entry per CDR3 protein. There are about 17,000 distinct CDR3 sequences in the sample; about three fifths occur only once, and roughly 11% lies in the top ten. These TCRs are of unknown antigen specificity. The material sequenced was CD4+ T cells from blood, cultured in vitro. The source is a human donor who had recovered from COVID-19.

The chain carries TRBV2 and TRBJ2-7, with 9 nucleotides matching TRBD1. This CDR3 is built from 13 residues. V trimming: 7 bases; J trimming: 5 bases; junction bases outside the gene matches: 6. Germline values: CDR1 SNHLY, CDR2 FYNNEI. CDR3 region: CASNGQGFDEQYF. CDR3 bases: TGTGCCAGCAACGGACAGGGGTTCGACGAGCAGTACTTC.

The rearrangement links TRBV21-1 to TRBJ2-2; no check of the table's D call, TRBD2, against the DNA was made. TRBV21-1 is a recognized pseudogene. The CDR3 covers 14 residues. DNA for the CDR3: TGTGCCGCCGGGTGCGGAGGACTATCCGGGGAGCTGTTTTTT. Protein product: CAAGCGGLSGELFF.

This sequence joins TRBV27 and TRBJ2-7; D is possibly TRBD1 (6 bases). Germline assignment: CDR1 MNHEY and CDR2 SMNVEV (reference sequence). The CDR3 has 14 residues. Trimming left V 6 bases short and J 7 bases short, with 19 bases between. The CDR3 DNA reads as TGTGCCAGCAGACCGGGACACGTTTCGGGGGAGCAGTACTTC. Encoded protein: CASRPGHVSGEQYF.

The genes are TRBV28 and TRBJ1-1; D remains unclear. This CDR3 is built from 14 residues. From germline, CDR1 is MDHEN and CDR2 SYDVKM. V dropped 2 bases and J dropped 4 bases, with 11 bases sitting between them. The CDR3 sequence: CASSLEPGSTEAFF. The CDR3 DNA follows: TGTGCCAGCAGTTTAGAACCCGGGAGCACTGAAGCTTTCTTT.

By frequency in the sample, this clonotype is medium-sized. The V call is TRBV7-7, the J call TRBJ2-5, with D perhaps matching TRBD2 (6 bases). Germline loops: CDR1 SSHAT, CDR2 FNYEAQ (reference sequence). The CDR3 runs to 14 residues. Trimming removed 4 bases at V and 4 bases at J, with 13 bases between. The CDR3 loop is CASSSGTGRETQYF. CDR3 DNA: TGTGCCAGCAGCTCTGGGACCGGGAGAGAGACCCAGTACTTC.

This clonotype was counted only a few times. The V and J genes are TRBV6-2 or TRBV6-3 and TRBJ1-2; possibly TRBD1 for D (6 bases). Trimming shortened V by 0 bases and J by 3 bases, and 11 bases separated the two germline ends. Germline CDR1 is MNHEY and CDR2 is SVGEGT. There are 15 residues in the CDR3. This CDR3 reads CASSYSPGAYYGYTF. The CDR3 nucleotides read TGTGCCAGCAGTTACTCGCCAGGGGCTTACTATGGCTACACCTTC.